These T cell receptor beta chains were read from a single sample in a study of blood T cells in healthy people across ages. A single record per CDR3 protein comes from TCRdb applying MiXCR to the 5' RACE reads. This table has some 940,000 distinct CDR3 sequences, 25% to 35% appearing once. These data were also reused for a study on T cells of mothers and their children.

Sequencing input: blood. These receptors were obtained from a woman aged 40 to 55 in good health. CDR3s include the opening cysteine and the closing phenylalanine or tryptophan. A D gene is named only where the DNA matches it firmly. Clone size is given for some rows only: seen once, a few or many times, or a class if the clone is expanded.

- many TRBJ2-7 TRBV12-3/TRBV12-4 CASSPPGLIGYYEQYF TGTGCCAGCAGTCCCCCTGGCCTAATCGGGTACTACGAGCAGTACTTC
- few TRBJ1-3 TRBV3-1 CASSRRAASSGNTIYF TGTGCCAGCAGCCGTCGGGCGGCGAGCTCTGGAAACACCATATATTTT
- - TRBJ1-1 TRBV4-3 CASSQGGIVSEAFF TGCGCCAGCAGCCAAGGGGGGATTGTCAGTGAAGCTTTCTTT
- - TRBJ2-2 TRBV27 CAIPKRGTGELFF TGTGCCATCCCTAAGAGGGGCACCGGGGAGCTGTTTTTT
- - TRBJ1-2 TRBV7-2 CASRNGFQGGYTF TGTGCCAGCAGAAACGGATTTCAGGGCGGCTACACCTTC
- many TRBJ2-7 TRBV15 CATSRDIGPGGEQYF TGTGCCACCAGCAGAGATATCGGACCAGGAGGCGAGCAGTACTTC
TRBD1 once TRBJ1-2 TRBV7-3 CASSLNSGPRGGYTF TGTGCCAGCAGCTTAAATTCAGGGCCCAGGGGGGGCTACACCTTC
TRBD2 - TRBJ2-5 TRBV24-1 CATGSGIQETQYF TGTGCCACCGGTAGCGGGATCCAAGAGACCCAGTACTTC
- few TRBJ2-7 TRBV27 CASSRTSWSIEQYF TGTGCCAGCTCGAGGACGTCCTGGTCAATCGAGCAGTACTTC
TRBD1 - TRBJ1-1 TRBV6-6 CASSWGQAVTEAFF TGTGCCAGCAGTTGGGGACAGGCCGTCACTGAAGCTTTCTTT
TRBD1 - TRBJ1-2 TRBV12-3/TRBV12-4 CASTQEITGVGGYTF TGTGCCAGCACCCAGGAAATAACAGGGGTAGGCGGCTACACCTTC
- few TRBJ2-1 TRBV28 CASSPSWARSYNEQFF TGTGCCAGCAGTCCCTCGTGGGCTCGCTCCTACAATGAGCAGTTCTTC
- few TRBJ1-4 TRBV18 CASCAGTTDEKLFF TGTGCCAGCTGTGCGGGGACTACAGATGAAAAACTGTTTTTT